This T cell receptor beta chain was captured by sequencing in a study of shared T cell receptors in the human thymus. The trim removed 0 bases at V and 4 bases at J, leaving 7 bases unmatched. CDR3 length equals 17 residues. Looked up from germline, CDR1 is MGHRA and CDR2 is YSYEKL. The method was immunoSEQ multiplex PCR; TCRdb's version includes in-frame clones alone and lacks a portion of them. The sample holds approximately 400,000 clones, just under 95% seen once. The material sequenced was thymocytes. The origin of this receptor is a human donor. This chain links TRBV4-1 with TRBJ2-2, with 8 bases lining up with TRBD2. DNA for the CDR3: TGCGCCAGCAGCCAAGAACGGGGGGGCGAATCCACCGGGGAGCTGTTTTTT. This codes for CASSQERGGESTGELFF.